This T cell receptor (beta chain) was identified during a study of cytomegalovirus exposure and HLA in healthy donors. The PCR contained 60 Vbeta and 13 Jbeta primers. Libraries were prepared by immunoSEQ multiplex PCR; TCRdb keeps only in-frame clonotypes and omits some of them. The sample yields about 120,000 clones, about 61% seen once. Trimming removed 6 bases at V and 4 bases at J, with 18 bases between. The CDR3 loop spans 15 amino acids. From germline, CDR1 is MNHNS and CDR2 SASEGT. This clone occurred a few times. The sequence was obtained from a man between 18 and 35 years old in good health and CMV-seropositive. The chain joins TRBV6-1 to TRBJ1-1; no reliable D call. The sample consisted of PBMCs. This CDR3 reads CASRALRGLPTEAFF. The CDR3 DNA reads TGTGCCAGCAGGGCCTTACGAGGGCTCCCCACTGAAGCTTTCTTT.